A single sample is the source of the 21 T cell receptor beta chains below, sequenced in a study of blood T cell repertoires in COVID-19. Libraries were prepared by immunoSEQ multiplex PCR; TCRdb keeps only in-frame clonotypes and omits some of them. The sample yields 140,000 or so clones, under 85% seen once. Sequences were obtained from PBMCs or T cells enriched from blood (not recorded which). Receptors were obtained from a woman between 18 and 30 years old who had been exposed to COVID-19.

The CDR3 loop reads CASSLDGPGNQPQHF. The CDR3 DNA reads as TGTGCCAGCAGCTTAGATGGGCCTGGCAATCAGCCCCAGCATTTT. This chain connects TRBV7-9 to TRBJ1-5; no clear D gene. The V gene lost 1 base and the J gene lost 2 bases, with 9 bases spanning the gap. The CDR3 extends over 15 amino acids. Germline values: CDR1 SEHNR, CDR2 FQNEAQ (reference sequence).

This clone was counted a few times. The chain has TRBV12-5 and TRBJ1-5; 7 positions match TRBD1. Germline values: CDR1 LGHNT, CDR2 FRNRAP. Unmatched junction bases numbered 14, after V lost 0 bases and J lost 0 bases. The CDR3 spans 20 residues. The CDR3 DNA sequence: TGTGCTAGTGGTTTGGTTTATTATATACAGGGGAGATATAGCAATCAGCCCCAGCATTTT. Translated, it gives CASGLVYYIQGRYSNQPQHF. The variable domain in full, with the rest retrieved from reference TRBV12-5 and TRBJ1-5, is DARVTQTPRHKVTEMGQEVTMRCQPILGHNTVFWYRQTMMQGLELLAYFRNRAPLDDSGMPKDRFSAEMPDATLATLKIQPSEPRDSAVYFCASGLVYYIQGRYSNQPQHFGDGTRLSIL.

CDR3 residues: CASSLRAGGPLYTQYF. CDR3 bases: TGCGCCAGCAGCTTGAGGGCGGGAGGGCCCTTGTATACGCAGTATTTT. V is TRBV5-1 and J is TRBJ2-3, with 9 bases that match TRBD2. CDR1 SGHRS and CDR2 YFSETQ come from the germline V gene. The CDR3 length is 16 residues. Trimming cost V 1 base and J 7 bases; bases outside gene matches: 10.

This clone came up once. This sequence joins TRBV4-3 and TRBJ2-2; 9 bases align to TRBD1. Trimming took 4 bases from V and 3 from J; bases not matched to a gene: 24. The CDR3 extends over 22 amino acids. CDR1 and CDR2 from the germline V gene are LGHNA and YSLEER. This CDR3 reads CASSRLQLVGQGPRWDTGELFF. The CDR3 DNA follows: TGCGCCAGCAGCCGCCTACAGTTAGTGGGACAGGGCCCTAGATGGGACACCGGGGAGCTGTTTTTT.

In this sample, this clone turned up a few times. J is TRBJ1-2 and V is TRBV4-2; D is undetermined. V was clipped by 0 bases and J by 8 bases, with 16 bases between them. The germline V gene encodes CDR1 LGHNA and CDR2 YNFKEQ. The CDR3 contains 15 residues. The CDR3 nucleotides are TGTGCCAGCAGCCAAGAGAATGGTGGAGCTGAAGGCTACACCTTC. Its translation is CASSQENGGAEGYTF.

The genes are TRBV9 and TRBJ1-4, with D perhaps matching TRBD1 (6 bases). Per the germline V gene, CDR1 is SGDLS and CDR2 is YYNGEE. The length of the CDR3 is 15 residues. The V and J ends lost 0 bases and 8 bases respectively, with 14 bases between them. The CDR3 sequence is CASSVAAGVSEKLFF. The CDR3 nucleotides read TGTGCCAGCAGCGTAGCCGCAGGGGTGAGCGAAAAACTGTTTTTT.

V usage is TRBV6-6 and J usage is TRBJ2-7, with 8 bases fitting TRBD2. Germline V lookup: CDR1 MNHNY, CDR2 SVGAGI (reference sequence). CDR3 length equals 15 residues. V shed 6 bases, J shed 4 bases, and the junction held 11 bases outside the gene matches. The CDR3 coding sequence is TGTGCCAGCAGACACCAAGCGGGAGCGTCGTACGAGCAGTACTTC. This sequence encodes CASRHQAGASYEQYF.

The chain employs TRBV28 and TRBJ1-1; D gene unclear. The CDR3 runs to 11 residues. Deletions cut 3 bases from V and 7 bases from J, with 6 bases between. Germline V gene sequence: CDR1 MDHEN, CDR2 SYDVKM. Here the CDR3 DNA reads TGTGCCAGCAGTTTGGTAGATGAAGCTTTCTTT. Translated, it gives CASSLVDEAFF.

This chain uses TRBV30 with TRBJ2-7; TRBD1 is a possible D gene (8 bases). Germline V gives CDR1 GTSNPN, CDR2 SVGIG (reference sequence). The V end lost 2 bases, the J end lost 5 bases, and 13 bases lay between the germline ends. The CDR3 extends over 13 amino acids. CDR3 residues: CAWSTGGGNEQYF. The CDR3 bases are TGTGCCTGGAGTACAGGGGGAGGGAACGAGCAGTACTTC.

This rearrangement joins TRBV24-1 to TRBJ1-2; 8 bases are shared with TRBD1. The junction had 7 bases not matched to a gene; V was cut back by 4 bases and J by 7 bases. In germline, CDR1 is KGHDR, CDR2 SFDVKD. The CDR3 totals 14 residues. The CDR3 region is CATSDPGQGFGYTF. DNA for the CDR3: TGTGCCACCAGTGACCCTGGACAGGGCTTTGGCTACACCTTC.

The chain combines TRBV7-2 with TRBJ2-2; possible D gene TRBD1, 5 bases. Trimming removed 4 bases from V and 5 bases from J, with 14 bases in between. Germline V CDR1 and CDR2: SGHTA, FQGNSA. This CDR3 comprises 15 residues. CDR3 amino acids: CASSYYSGSTGELFF. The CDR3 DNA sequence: TGTGCCAGCAGCTACTATTCAGGGTCTACCGGGGAGCTGTTTTTT.

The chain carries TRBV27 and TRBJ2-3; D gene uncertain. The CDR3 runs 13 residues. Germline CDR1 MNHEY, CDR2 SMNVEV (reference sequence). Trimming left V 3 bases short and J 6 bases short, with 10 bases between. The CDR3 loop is CASSFRYSDTQYF. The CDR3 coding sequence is TGTGCCAGCAGTTTTCGGTACTCGGATACGCAGTATTTT.

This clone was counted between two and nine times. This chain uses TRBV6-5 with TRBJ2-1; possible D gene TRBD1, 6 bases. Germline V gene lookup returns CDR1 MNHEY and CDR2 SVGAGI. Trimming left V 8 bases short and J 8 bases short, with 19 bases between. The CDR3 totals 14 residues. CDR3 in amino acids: CASGQGSGSDEQFF. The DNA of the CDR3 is TGTGCCAGCGGTCAGGGGTCGGGCAGCGATGAGCAGTTCTTC.

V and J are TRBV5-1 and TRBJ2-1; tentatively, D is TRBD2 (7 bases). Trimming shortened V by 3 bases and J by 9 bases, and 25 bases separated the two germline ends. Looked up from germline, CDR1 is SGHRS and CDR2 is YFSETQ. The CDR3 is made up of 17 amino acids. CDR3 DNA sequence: TGCGCCAGCAGCTCTGATACACAGGGAGGGCTTACAGTTGAGCAGTTCTTC. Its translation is CASSSDTQGGLTVEQFF. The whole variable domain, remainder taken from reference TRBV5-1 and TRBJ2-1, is KAGVTQTPRYLIKTRGQQVTLSCSPISGHRSVSWYQQTPGQGLQFLFEYFSETQRNKGNFPGRFSGRQFSNSRSEMNVSTLELGDSALYLCASSSDTQGGLTVEQFFGPGTRLTVL.

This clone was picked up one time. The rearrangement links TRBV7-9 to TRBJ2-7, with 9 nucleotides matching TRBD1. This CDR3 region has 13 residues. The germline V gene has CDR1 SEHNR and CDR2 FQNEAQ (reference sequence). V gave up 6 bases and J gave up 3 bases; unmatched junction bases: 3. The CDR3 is CASRGQGRYEQYF. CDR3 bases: TGTGCCAGCAGGGGACAGGGCCGCTACGAGCAGTACTTC.

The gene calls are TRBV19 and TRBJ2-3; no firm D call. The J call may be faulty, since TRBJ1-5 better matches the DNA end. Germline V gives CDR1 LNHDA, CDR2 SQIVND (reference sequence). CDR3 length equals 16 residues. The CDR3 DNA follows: TGTGCCAGTAGTATCTTGAGTAGCGGCGGCACAGATACGCAGCATTTT. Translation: CASSILSSGGTDTQHF.

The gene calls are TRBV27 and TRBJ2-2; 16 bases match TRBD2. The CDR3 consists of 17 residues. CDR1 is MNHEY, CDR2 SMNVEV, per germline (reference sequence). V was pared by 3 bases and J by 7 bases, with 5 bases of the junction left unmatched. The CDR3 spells CASSLGLAGGPSGELFF. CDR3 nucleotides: TGTGCCAGCAGTTTGGGACTAGCGGGAGGGCCAAGCGGGGAGCTGTTTTTT.

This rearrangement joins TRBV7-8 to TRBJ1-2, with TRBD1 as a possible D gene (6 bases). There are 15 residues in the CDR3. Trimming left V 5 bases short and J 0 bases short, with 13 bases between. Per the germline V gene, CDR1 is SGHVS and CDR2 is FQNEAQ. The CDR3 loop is CASSLLGGTNYGYTF. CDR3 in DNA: TGTGCCAGCAGCCTTCTAGGGGGAACTAACTATGGCTACACCTTC.

As DNA, the CDR3 is TGTGCCAGCAGTTTACAGGGCCAGGAGACCCAGTACTTC. As protein: CASSLQGQETQYF. The chain recombines TRBV28 with TRBJ2-5; a possible D gene is TRBD1 (5 bases). Trimming took 2 bases from V and 5 from J, leaving 9 bases between them. Germline V gene lookup returns CDR1 MDHEN and CDR2 SYDVKM. This CDR3 is 13 amino acids long.

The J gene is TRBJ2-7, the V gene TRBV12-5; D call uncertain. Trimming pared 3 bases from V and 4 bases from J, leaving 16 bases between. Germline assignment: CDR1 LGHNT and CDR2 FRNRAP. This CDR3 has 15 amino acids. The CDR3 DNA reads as TGTGCTAGTGGTTTCCAAGTTCCCCCGACATACGAGCAGTACTTC. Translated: CASGFQVPPTYEQYF.

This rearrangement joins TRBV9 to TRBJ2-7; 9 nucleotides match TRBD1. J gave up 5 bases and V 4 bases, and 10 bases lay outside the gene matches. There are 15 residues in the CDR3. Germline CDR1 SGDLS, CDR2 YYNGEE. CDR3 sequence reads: CASSLLGTGNHEQYF. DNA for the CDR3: TGTGCCAGCAGCCTTCTTGGGACAGGGAATCACGAGCAGTACTTC.